This T cell receptor (beta chain) was identified during a study of cytomegalovirus exposure and HLA in healthy donors. The study's findings and limits: In an earlier analysis, in under 700 donors, most V segments appeared productive either ~90% or ~30% of the time. Later on, an analysis tied around 17,000 TCR beta sequences to HLA alleles at 0.05 false discovery rate. Clonal expansion, a later analysis showed, was greater in HLA-associated TCR beta chains than in equally common others.

This CDR3 contains 13 residues. The V gene end was trimmed by 4 bases and the J gene end by 5 bases; junction bases not matched to a gene: 0. Germline V CDR1 and CDR2: SGHRS, YFSETQ. With 60 Vbeta and 13 Jbeta primers, the PCR was carried out. Data came from immunoSEQ multiplex PCR; TCRdb stores just in-frame clones and leaves some out. The sample lists approximately 100,000 clones; 50% to 65% were seen once. Concerning this clone: Its target is unknown. The sample contains more than one DNA sequence encoding this CDR3.

The rearrangement links TRBV5-1 to TRBJ2-2; 9 nucleotides align to TRBD2. Sequenced material: PBMCs. This sequence was found in a man aged 25 to 45 in good health and CMV-seropositive. The CDR3 spells CASSLAGTGELFF. The CDR3 coding sequence is TGCGCCAGCAGCCTAGCGGGGACCGGGGAGCTGTTTTTT.